These T cell receptor beta chains were read from a single sample in a study of beta chain features in type 1 diabetes. Here immunoSEQ multiplex PCR was the method, and the copy in TCRdb shows in-frame clones only, minus some. This table holds approximately 170,000 clones, 7.8% found once. Sequencing was done on a sample of central memory CD4+ T cells from blood. All receptors derive from a woman in her forties with type 1 diabetes. Both conserved end residues are trimmed from each CDR3.

j_call v_call cdr3_aa
TRBJ1-2 TRBV5-5 ASSPSRDNGNSYT
TRBJ1-5 TRBV28 ASSPEAGWQPQH
TRBJ2-1 TRBV6-5 ASIPPGLGDNEQF
TRBJ2-1 TRBV28 ASRPSGVGYNEQF
TRBJ2-5 TRBV6-1 ASSEGWLLGGTQY
TRBJ1-3 TRBV20-1 SASRQDTIY
TRBJ2-5 TRBV12-5 ASGLMADLGGTQY
TRBJ1-2 TRBV7-9 ASSLDWGDGYT
TRBJ2-5 TRBV12-5 ASAPGTGSETQY
TRBJ2-3 TRBV11-2 ASSLPGASDTQY
TRBJ2-3 TRBV4-1 ASSQDGAGGAADTQY
TRBJ1-2 TRBV5-1 ASSHNGQGENGYT
TRBJ2-3 TRBV5-1 ASSFRDTDTQY
TRBJ2-7 TRBV28 ASSLFSGQGRLREQY
TRBJ1-2 TRBV9 ASSSGQGAFGYT
TRBJ2-5 TRBV29-1 SVRGYQETQY
TRBJ1-4 TRBV4-1 ASRRGVTGQGTRENEKLF
TRBJ1-5 TRBV28 ASSAIDSNQPQH
TRBJ1-2 TRBV15 ATSRDKDSLYGYT
TRBJ2-3 TRBV4-3 ASSQGASGSVTDTQY
TRBJ2-2 TRBV7-9 ASSAGTNTGELF
TRBJ2-5 TRBV11-1 ASSLYRETQY
TRBJ1-2 TRBV2 ASKDSNYGYT
TRBJ2-3 TRBV18 ASSPQRGGTDTQY
TRBJ2-7 TRBV7-9 ASSSRPPTAYEQY
TRBJ1-1 TRBV27 ASTKGQGTEAF
TRBJ2-3 TRBV15 ATSRRSGSSTDTQY
TRBJ1-3 TRBV5-1 ASSLQGENTIY
TRBJ2-7 TRBV27 ASSREFSYEQY
TRBJ2-1 TRBV28 ASSLWTGNNEQF
TRBJ2-3 TRBV5-1 ASSSGGTTDTQY
TRBJ1-2 TRBV10-3 AISAGQGPSGYT
TRBJ2-3 TRBV7-3 ASSLGQGRADTQY
TRBJ1-6 TRBV7-8 ASSSFRGLH
TRBJ2-1 TRBV6-5 ASSILAGAYNEQF
TRBJ1-2 TRBV4-3 ASSQEAEGSLYGYT
TRBJ2-1 TRBV5-6 ASSRRGQGNNEQF
TRBJ1-1 TRBV10-2 ASNLVGGTEAF
TRBJ2-7 TRBV7-9 ASSLIGGDEQY
TRBJ2-1 TRBV7-9 ASSASGGGSYNEQF